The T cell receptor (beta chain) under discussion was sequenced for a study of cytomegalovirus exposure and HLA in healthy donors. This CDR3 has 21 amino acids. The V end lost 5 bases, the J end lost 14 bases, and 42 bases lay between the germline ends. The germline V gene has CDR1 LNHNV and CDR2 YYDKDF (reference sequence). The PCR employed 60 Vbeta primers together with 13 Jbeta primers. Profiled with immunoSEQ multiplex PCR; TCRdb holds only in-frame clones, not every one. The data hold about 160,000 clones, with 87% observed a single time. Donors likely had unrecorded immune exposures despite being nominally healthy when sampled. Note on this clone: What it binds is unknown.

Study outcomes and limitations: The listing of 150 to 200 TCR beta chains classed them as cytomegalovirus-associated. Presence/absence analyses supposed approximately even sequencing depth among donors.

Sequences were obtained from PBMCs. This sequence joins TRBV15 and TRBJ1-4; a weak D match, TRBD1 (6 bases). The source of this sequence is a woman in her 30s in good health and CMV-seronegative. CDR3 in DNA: TGTGCCACCAGCCCCCGAACGGGACACTTTACGGCTAAGGAAATAGAGCCCTTTCTGTTTTTT. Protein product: CATSPRTGHFTAKEIEPFLFF.